This TCR beta chain was documented in a study of chemoradiotherapy in HPV16-positive cancers. Looking at the study overall: Functional T-cell assays on two HPV16-positive patients' cells defined candidate HPV-specific clones and common TCR motifs. Study observations and caveats: The functional HPV-specific definition rests on just a couple of HPV16-positive patients. During treatment, candidate HPV-specific clones and E7-related motifs expanded in tumor.

Profiling relied on immunoSEQ multiplex PCR, and the TCRdb table lists in-frame clones only, not all of them. The sample gives around 6,600 clones, 60% to 85% of which show up once; roughly 15% is in the top ten. As to this clone: Antigen specificity is unknown.

Samples were taken several times over chemoradiotherapy. This TCR derives from a human donor with HPV-associated anogenital cancer. The specimen was collected from a patient who underwent chemoradiotherapy.

CDR3 sequence: CASSSTGAGELFF. CDR3 in DNA: TGTGCCAGCAGCTCAACAGGGGCCGGGGAGCTGTTTTTT. This chain links TRBV7-9 with TRBJ2-2; 7 bases fit TRBD1. Per the germline V gene, CDR1 is SEHNR and CDR2 is FQNEAQ (reference sequence). The CDR3 runs 13 residues. Trimming at V came to 4 bases and at J to 6 bases, leaving 2 bases not matched to a gene. Using reference TRBV7-9 and TRBJ2-2 for the parts outside the CDR3, the full variable domain is DTGVSQNPRHKITKRGQNVTFRCDPISEHNRLYWYRQTLGQGPEFLTYFQNEAQLEKSRLLSDRFSAERPKGSFSTLEIQRTEQGDSAMYLCASSSTGAGELFFGEGSRLTVL.